These T cell receptor beta chains were read from a single sample in a study of PD-1 blockade in mismatch repair-deficient tumors. Clones were sequenced by immunoSEQ multiplex PCR, and TCRdb holds only the in-frame ones, with some missing. Of tens of thousands of clones in the sample, roughly 88% were seen once. Sequencing used peripheral blood, obtained 52 weeks after starting pembrolizumab. The receptors here all came from an adult with mismatch repair-deficient cancer. Both conserved end residues are part of each CDR3. D genes are given only for firm matches. Part of the rows lack a size; the others show once, few, many or a class for expanded clones.

v_gene,j_gene,d_gene,abundance,CDR3nt,CDR3aa
TRBV28,TRBJ2-7,NA,NA,TGTGCCAGCAGTTTTGCCCTGTACGAGCAGTACTTC,CASSFALYEQYF
TRBV4-2,TRBJ2-7,NA,once,TGTGCCAGCAGCTGGGGGTCGGCCTACGAGCAGTACTTC,CASSWGSAYEQYF
TRBV13,TRBJ2-2,NA,NA,TGTGCCAGCAGCTCCCGGGACGGGGGGAACACCGGGGAGCTGTTTTTT,CASSSRDGGNTGELFF
TRBV4-1,TRBJ2-5,TRBD1,once,TGCGCCAGCAGCCACCCAGGGGGCAGGGACCAAGAGACCCAGTACTTC,CASSHPGGRDQETQYF
TRBV6-1,TRBJ1-3,NA,NA,TGTGCCAGCACCGTCCGGGGTTCTGGAAACACCATATATTTT,CASTVRGSGNTIYF
TRBV11-1,TRBJ2-1,NA,NA,TGTGCCAGCAGCCCCCACCGCGGGCGTAACAATGAGCAGTTCTTC,CASSPHRGRNNEQFF
TRBV6-6,TRBJ2-7,TRBD1,NA,TGTGCCAGCAGCCGGGACAGAAGGAACGAGCAGTACTTC,CASSRDRRNEQYF
TRBV4-3,TRBJ2-1,NA,NA,TGCGCCAGCAGCACGGAAAGCTCCTACAATGAGCAGTTCTTC,CASSTESSYNEQFF
TRBV6-1,TRBJ2-3,NA,NA,TGTGCCAGCAGTCTGCAGATCACAGATACGCAGTATTTT,CASSLQITDTQYF
TRBV6-4,TRBJ2-2,TRBD2,NA,TGTGCCAGCAGTGACGGGACTAGCGGGGAGCTGTTTTTT,CASSDGTSGELFF
TRBV19,TRBJ1-5,NA,NA,TGTGCCAGTAGTATTGGCAGGTGGACCGAGAGTCAGCCCCAGCATTTT,CASSIGRWTESQPQHF
TRBV4-3,TRBJ2-1,TRBD2,once,TGCGCCAGCAGCCTGACGGGGGGGAGTCGTGAGCAGTTCTTC,CASSLTGGSREQFF
TRBV5-1,TRBJ2-3,TRBD1,NA,TGCGCCAGCAGCTTGACCGGGACAGGGTATAGCGGGAGCACAGATACGCAGTATTTT,CASSLTGTGYSGSTDTQYF
TRBV9,TRBJ1-2,NA,NA,TGTGCCAGCAGCCCAAGCGCGGGGACGAGGGGCTACACCTTC,CASSPSAGTRGYTF
TRBV10-3,TRBJ2-5,NA,NA,TGTGCCATCAGTGATTCCGGTGAAGAGACCCAGTACTTC,CAISDSGEETQYF
TRBV7-9,TRBJ2-3,NA,once,TGTGCCAGCAGCCGCAGCACAGATACGCAGTATTTT,CASSRSTDTQYF
TRBV5-6,TRBJ2-7,NA,NA,TGTGCCAGCAGCTATTACGGACAGGGGCAAGCGGGAGGGTACTTC,CASSYYGQGQAGGYF
TRBV7-9,TRBJ2-1,TRBD1,NA,TGTGCCAGCAGCTTAGAACCAGGGGGAAGGAAGGCCTCCTACAATGAGCAGTTCTTC,CASSLEPGGRKASYNEQFF
TRBV30,TRBJ2-4,NA,NA,TGTGCCTGGAGTCCTGGGGGGGCGACCTACTTC,CAWSPGGATYF
TRBV7-3,TRBJ2-3,TRBD1,NA,TGTGCCAGCAGCTGGACAGGGATAAGCACAGATACGCAGTATTTT,CASSWTGISTDTQYF
TRBV27,TRBJ2-7,TRBD1,NA,TGTGCCAGCAGTTTAAAGGGGGCTCCCTACGAGCAGTACTTC,CASSLKGAPYEQYF
TRBV6-5,TRBJ2-1,NA,NA,TGTGCCAGCAGTTCGTCGGTAATCGACAATGAGCAGTTCTTC,CASSSSVIDNEQFF
TRBV10-3,TRBJ2-7,NA,NA,TGTGCCATCAGTGAGTCGACGACCGGGCTCGAGCAGTACTTC,CAISESTTGLEQYF
TRBV30,TRBJ2-5,NA,NA,TGTGCCTGGAGTGTATATTTTGAGACCCAGTACTTC,CAWSVYFETQYF
TRBV13,TRBJ1-1,NA,NA,TGTGCCAGCAGCCCAGGGTACACTGAAGCTTTCTTT,CASSPGYTEAFF
TRBV11-3,TRBJ2-7,NA,NA,TGTGCCAGCAGCTTAAACCAGGGCTCCATCGGGCAGTACTTC,CASSLNQGSIGQYF